This T cell receptor (beta chain) was captured in a study of blood T cell repertoires in COVID-19. As for the study in general: Whether acute or convalescent, the COVID-19 samples came from the United States, Italy and Spain. The cDNA or gDNA used as material had been derived from T cells, B-cell-depleted T cells, or PBMCs.

CDR3 length: 13 amino acids. V was clipped by 5 bases and J by 1 base, with 8 bases between them. The germline V gene has CDR1 KGHSH and CDR2 LQKENI. Per the authors' pipeline: Estimates of nucleated cell counts were drawn from the amplification of reference gene primers. Sequencing was performed with immunoSEQ multiplex PCR; in TCRdb, only in-frame clones are kept and a portion is missing. For V, J and clone size, that table is used; D and trimming come from the DNA. Of around 32,000 clones in the sample, more than 85% were seen once. The sequence was collected from a male donor with active COVID-19. The specimen was peripheral blood. V gene TRBV18 combines with J gene TRBJ1-1; TRBD1 is a possible D gene (6 bases). The CDR3 here is CASSSGQNTEAFF. CDR3 nucleotides: TGTGCCAGCTCATCGGGACAGAACACTGAAGCTTTCTTT.